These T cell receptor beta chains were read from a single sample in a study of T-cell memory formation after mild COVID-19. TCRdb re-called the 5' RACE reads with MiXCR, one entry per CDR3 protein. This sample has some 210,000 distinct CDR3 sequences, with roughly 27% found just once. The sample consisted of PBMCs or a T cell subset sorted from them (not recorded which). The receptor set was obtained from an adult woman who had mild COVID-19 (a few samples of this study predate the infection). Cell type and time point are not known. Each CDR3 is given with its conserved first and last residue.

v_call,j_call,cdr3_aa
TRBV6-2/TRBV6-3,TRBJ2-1,CASVHPGGNEQFF
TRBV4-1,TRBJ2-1,CASSQDPGGPGNEQFF
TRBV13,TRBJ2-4,CASSRRGELAKNIQYF
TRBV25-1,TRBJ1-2,CASEGQGYYGYTF
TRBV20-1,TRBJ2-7,CSASRTGNRDEQYF
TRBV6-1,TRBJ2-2,CASSGHHETGELFF
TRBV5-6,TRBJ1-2,CASTKGQTEPFYGYTF
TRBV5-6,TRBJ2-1,CASSEGQISNEQFF
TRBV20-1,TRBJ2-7,CSVLGDRSYEQYF
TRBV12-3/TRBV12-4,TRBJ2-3,CASSFSGSFADTQYF
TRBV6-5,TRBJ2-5,CASSPAGPGEETQYF
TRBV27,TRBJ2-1,CASSFISSNEQFF
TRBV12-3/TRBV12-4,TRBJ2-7,CASSLVIGGYEQYF
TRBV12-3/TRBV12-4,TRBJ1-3,CASSSLPRTGIRHTIYF
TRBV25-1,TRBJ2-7,CASSKWTNEQYF
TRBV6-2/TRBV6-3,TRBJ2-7,CASSLSPGYEQYF